This TCR beta chain is drawn from a study of neurological immune-mediated disorders. Study results and caveats: CDR3 amino acid sequences found in expanded clones were never shared across subjects, suggesting private repertoires in all groups.

The table lists this clonotype with many counts. Antigen unknown. The cDNA was generated by 5'RACE with 10-nucleotide random UMIs. MiXCR, applied by TCRdb to the 5' RACE reads, yields one record per CDR3 protein. The repertoire has approximately 100,000 distinct CDR3 sequences, approximately 3.3% of them found once; the top ten carry around 5.5%. The TCR comes from a woman aged 18 to 35 with multiple sclerosis. Material: PBMCs.

The CDR3 sequence: CASRAGTGGARDGYTF. DNA of the CDR3: TGTGCCAGCAGGGCCGGGACAGGGGGCGCCAGAGATGGCTACACCTTC. The chain joins TRBV6-6 to TRBJ1-2; TRBD1 matches 12 bases. This CDR3 has 16 amino acids. Per the germline V gene, CDR1 is MNHNY and CDR2 is SVGAGI (reference sequence). V gave up 6 bases and J gave up 6 bases; unmatched junction bases: 11.